Below, one TCR beta chain is given with its context. The antigen is unknown. Memory CD4+ cells were defined as CD4+CD45RO+CD25-. The germline V and J ends were trimmed by 0 bases and 3 bases, with 6 bases remaining between them. The CDR3 is made up of 13 amino acids. Germline V CDR1 and CDR2: SGDLS, YYNGEE. Full-length variable regions came from constant-region reverse primers plus semi-nested Nested Universal Primer A PCR. TCRdb re-called the 5' RACE reads with MiXCR, one entry per CDR3 protein. The table records 25,000 to 40,000 distinct CDR3 sequences, about 24% of them present only once. Regarding the study as a whole: Greatest tumor Treg TCR overlap was with tumor naive CD4+ cells. Tumor memory CD4+ T cell TCR gene usage was found to cluster with blood and lymph node memory CD4+ cells and with lymph node naive CD4+ cells.

What was sequenced was memory CD4+ T cells sorted from blood. Subset defined: memory CD4+ T cells, CD4+CD45RO+CD25-. V and J are TRBV9 and TRBJ1-2; no reliable D call. The clonotype originates from a female donor with breast cancer. CDR3 sequence (DNA): TGTGCCAGCAGCGTAGGGCAGCACTATGGCTACACCTTC. Protein product: CASSVGQHYGYTF.